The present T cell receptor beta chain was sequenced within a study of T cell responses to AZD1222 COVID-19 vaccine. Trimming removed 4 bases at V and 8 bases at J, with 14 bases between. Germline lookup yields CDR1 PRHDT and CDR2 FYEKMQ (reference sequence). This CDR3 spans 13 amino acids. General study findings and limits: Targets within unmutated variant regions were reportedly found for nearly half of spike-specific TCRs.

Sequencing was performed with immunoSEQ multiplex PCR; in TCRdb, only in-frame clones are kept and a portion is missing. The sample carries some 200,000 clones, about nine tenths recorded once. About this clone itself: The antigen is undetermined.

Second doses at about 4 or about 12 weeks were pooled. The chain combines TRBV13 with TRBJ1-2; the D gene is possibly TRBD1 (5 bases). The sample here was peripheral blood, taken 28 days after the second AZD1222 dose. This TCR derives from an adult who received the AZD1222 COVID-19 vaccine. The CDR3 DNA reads TGTGCCAGCAGCTACCTTAGGGGAGGCGGCTACACCTTC. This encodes CASSYLRGGGYTF.